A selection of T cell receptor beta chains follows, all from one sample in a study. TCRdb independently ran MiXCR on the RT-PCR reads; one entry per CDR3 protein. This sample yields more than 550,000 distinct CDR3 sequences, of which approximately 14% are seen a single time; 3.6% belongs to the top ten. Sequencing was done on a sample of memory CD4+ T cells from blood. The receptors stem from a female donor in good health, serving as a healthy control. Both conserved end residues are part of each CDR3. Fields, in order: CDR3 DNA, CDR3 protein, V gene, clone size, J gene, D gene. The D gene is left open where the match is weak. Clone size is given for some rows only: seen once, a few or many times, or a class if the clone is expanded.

TGTGCCAGCAGTTCACTAGCGGCGGAGACCCAGTACTTC CASSSLAAETQYF TRBV12-3/TRBV12-4 many TRBJ2-5 TRBD2
TGTGCCAGCAGCCAAGGGACAGTCGTCATGAACACTGAAGCTTTCTTT CASSQGTVVMNTEAFF TRBV3-1 . TRBJ1-1 .
TGTGCCAGCAGCCCCATAGGGAATAACACTGAAGCTTTCTTT CASSPIGNNTEAFF TRBV7-9 . TRBJ1-1 .
TGTGCCATCAGATCGGACATGATGAACACTGAAGCTTTCTTT CAIRSDMMNTEAFF TRBV10-3 . TRBJ1-1 .
TGTGCCAGCAGTTGGACAGGGGGAAACACCTTC CASSWTGGNTF TRBV12-3/TRBV12-4 . TRBJ1-2 TRBD1
TGTGCCAGCAAGAGGCAGGGTGCAACTAATGAAAAACTGTTTTTT CASKRQGATNEKLFF TRBV6-2/TRBV6-3 few TRBJ1-4 .
TGCGCCAGCAGCTTGAGGGCCATCTCCTACAATGAGCAGTTCTTC CASSLRAISYNEQFF TRBV5-1 . TRBJ2-1 .
TGCAGTGCTAGTGAAGTCTACGACACAGATACGCAGTATTTT CSASEVYDTDTQYF TRBV20-1 many TRBJ2-3 .
TGTGCCAGCAGTTTAAGGTCAGGGACTGAGCAGTACTTC CASSLRSGTEQYF TRBV27 few TRBJ2-7 .
TGTGCCAGCAGCCTCGGACTAGCGGGACCTTGGGAGCAGTACTTC CASSLGLAGPWEQYF TRBV5-4 . TRBJ2-7 TRBD2
TGCGCCAGCAGCTTGGAAGGGACAGGGTTCAATGAGCAGTTCTTC CASSLEGTGFNEQFF TRBV5-1 few TRBJ2-1 TRBD1
TGTGCCAGCAGTTATACGCGGAACACTGAAGCTTTCTTT CASSYTRNTEAFF TRBV6-5 many TRBJ1-1 .
TGTGCCAGCAGCCAAGACAGGGGAGGCTATGGCTACACCTTC CASSQDRGGYGYTF TRBV3-1 . TRBJ1-2 .
TGTGCCAGCAGTTACTCGATGTACGAGGTAGCTTTCTTT CASSYSMYEVAFF TRBV6-6 . TRBJ1-1 .
. CASSFGPGETQYF TRBV5-1 . TRBJ2-5 .
TGCAGCGTTGTCGCGCAGGCCGATGAGCAGTTCTTC CSVVAQADEQFF TRBV29-1 many TRBJ2-1 .
TGTGCCAGCAGTTTTGACAGGGGGCAACGAACTGAAGCTTTCTTT CASSFDRGQRTEAFF TRBV6-6 . TRBJ1-1 TRBD1
TGTGCCAGCAGCTCCGTGGCAGGTTCCTACAATGAGCAGTTCTTC CASSSVAGSYNEQFF TRBV7-2 many TRBJ2-1 .
TGTGCCAGCAGTTACCAACGGGGGAGGTGGCCCCAGCATTTT CASSYQRGRWPQHF TRBV6-2/TRBV6-3 . TRBJ1-5 .
TGCAGTGCTAGTTGGCGGGGACAAGAGACCCAGTACTTC CSASWRGQETQYF TRBV20-1 few TRBJ2-5 .
TGCACCATCTGGGGGGATGAGCAGTTCTTC CTIWGDEQFF TRBV29-1 many TRBJ2-1 .
TGTGCCAGCAGTTACTCGGCGGACATATACTTCCCACTCACTGAAGCTTTCTTT CASSYSADIYFPLTEAFF TRBV6-5 few TRBJ1-1 .
TGTGCCACCAGTGATACCGGGACAGGAGCCTACGAGCAGTACTTC CATSDTGTGAYEQYF TRBV24-1 many TRBJ2-7 TRBD1
TGTGCCAGTAGAGAAATGCACTCAGCCTACAATGAGCAGTTCTTC CASREMHSAYNEQFF TRBV19 few TRBJ2-1 .
TGTGCCACCGGGGGACAGATGAACACTGAAGCTTTCTTT CATGGQMNTEAFF TRBV12-3/TRBV12-4 few TRBJ1-1 TRBD1
TGCAGTGCTAGAAAGGGAGGGCATACGCAGTATTTT CSARKGGHTQYF TRBV20-1 many TRBJ2-3 TRBD2
TGCAGTGCTGTAGACCGGACAGGCCGGACTGAAGCTTTCTTT CSAVDRTGRTEAFF TRBV20-1 many TRBJ1-1 TRBD1
TGTGCCAGCAGTTTAGGTAGCGGGCTTTACAATGAGCAGTTCTTC CASSLGSGLYNEQFF TRBV12-3/TRBV12-4 many TRBJ2-1 TRBD2
TGTGCCACCAGTGCTCCGGGGGCCAATGAGCAGTTCTTC CATSAPGANEQFF TRBV24-1 . TRBJ2-1 .
TGTGCCAGCAGCTCACTAAGGGAAGGCGAGCAGTACTTC CASSSLREGEQYF TRBV6-6 few TRBJ2-7 .
TGTGCCAGCAGCCAAGGTCCCGGGCGTGCAGATACGCAGTATTTT CASSQGPGRADTQYF TRBV3-1 . TRBJ2-3 .